One sample yielded the 32 T cell receptor beta chains listed below, sequenced in a study of T-cell memory formation after mild COVID-19. Each CDR3 protein is one row after TCRdb ran MiXCR on the 5' RACE reads. Among 250,000 to 350,000 distinct CDR3 sequences, about 16% were seen once, and the ten largest hold around 23%. Sequencing used PBMCs or a T cell subset sorted from them (not recorded which). The receptors here all came from a man between 18 and 35 years old who had mild COVID-19 (a few samples of this study predate the infection). Cell type and time point are not known.

V is TRBV5-1 and J is TRBJ2-3, with D possibly called TRBD1 or TRBD2 (5 bases each). The CDR3 loop spans 15 amino acids. Germline V gene sequence: CDR1 SGHRS, CDR2 YFSETQ. Trimming cost V 0 bases and J 3 bases, with 11 bases left between them. The CDR3 DNA reads as TGCGCCAGCAGCTTGGCGGTCAGGGAGACAGATACGCAGTATTTT. Amino acids: CASSLAVRETDTQYF.

This clonotype has ten or more counts. V and J are TRBV7-2 and TRBJ2-5; TRBD2 is a possible D gene (6 bases). From germline, CDR1 is SGHTA and CDR2 FQGNSA. The CDR3 extends over 14 amino acids. V was shortened by 5 bases and J by 4 bases, with 14 bases between the two germline ends. CDR3 DNA sequence: TGTGCCAGCAGCCCACGGGCGGGGACAGAGACCCAGTACTTC. Amino acid sequence: CASSPRAGTETQYF.

This clonotype was seen a few times. The gene calls are TRBV6-1 and TRBJ1-1, with D uncertain. Trimming took 10 bases from V and 0 from J, leaving 15 bases between them. CDR3 length: 14 residues. The V gene's germline CDR1 is MNHNS and CDR2 SASEGT. For the CDR3, the DNA is TGTGCCATTTCACCCGGGAACTTGAACACTGAAGCTTTCTTT. Translated, it gives CAISPGNLNTEAFF.

This clonotype has just a few counts. The V gene is TRBV24-1, the J gene TRBJ2-1, with 9 positions matching TRBD2. CDR3 length: 16 amino acids. Germline CDR1 KGHDR, CDR2 SFDVKD. V lost 3 bases and J lost 5; bases outside the gene matches: 7. Here the CDR3 DNA reads TGTGCCACCAGTGATCCCCTAGCGGGGCCACACAATGAGCAGTTCTTC. This translates into CATSDPLAGPHNEQFF.

This clonotype was recorded many times. The chain employs TRBV5-1 and TRBJ2-1; D may match TRBD1 or TRBD2 (5 bases each). Germline assignment: CDR1 SGHRS and CDR2 YFSETQ. V shed 2 bases and J shed 8 bases, with 11 bases lying between them. The CDR3 has 13 residues. CDR3 in amino acids: CASSFGRGDEQFF. CDR3 nucleotides: TGCGCCAGCAGCTTCGGTCGGGGCGATGAGCAGTTCTTC.

V usage is TRBV7-9 and J usage is TRBJ1-5, with D possibly being TRBD1 (5 bases). The V gene's germline CDR1 is SEHNR and CDR2 FQNEAQ (reference sequence). V dropped 8 bases and J dropped 5 bases, with 16 bases sitting between them. This CDR3 is 14 amino acids long. The CDR3 coding sequence is TGTGCCAGCGGGCGCGCGGGGGGATATCAGCCCCAGCATTTT. It translates to CASGRAGGYQPQHF. The whole variable domain, remainder taken from reference TRBV7-9 and TRBJ1-5, is DTGVSQNPRHKITKRGQNVTFRCDPISEHNRLYWYRQTLGQGPEFLTYFQNEAQLEKSRLLSDRFSAERPKGSFSTLEIQRTEQGDSAMYLCASGRAGGYQPQHFGDGTRLSIL.

The chain employs TRBV28 and TRBJ2-1, with TRBD2 identical over 8 bases. CDR1 MDHEN and CDR2 SYDVKM come from the germline V gene. The V segment lost 7 bases and the J segment 2 bases; nucleotides outside the gene matches: 4. The CDR3 length is 14 residues. CDR3 region: CASKSGSTYNEQFF. The DNA for the CDR3 is TGTGCCAGCAAAAGCGGGAGCACCTACAATGAGCAGTTCTTC.

The CDR3 sequence: CASSQAASGGPKTYEQYF. For the CDR3, the DNA is TGTGCCAGCAGCCAAGCCGCTAGCGGGGGGCCTAAAACCTACGAGCAGTACTTC. The chain links TRBV4-2 to TRBJ2-7; 11 positions agree with TRBD2. This CDR3 is built from 18 residues. J was trimmed by 2 bases and V by 1 base; bases with no gene match: 10. Germline-derived CDR1 and CDR2 are LGHNA and YNFKEQ.

CDR3 in DNA: TGCGCCAGCGGGAATGTCGAGGACGGGGGGCTTACAGATACGCAGTATTTT. Translated, it gives CASGNVEDGGLTDTQYF. This sequence joins TRBV5-1 and TRBJ2-3, with a weak D call TRBD2 (7 bases). The CDR3 contains 17 residues. V lost 7 bases, J lost 3 bases, and 24 bases lay in between. The germline CDR1 and CDR2 sequences are SGHRS and YFSETQ.

This chain uses TRBV28 with TRBJ2-1; D remains ambiguous. The CDR3 has 11 amino acids. Trimming took 5 bases from V and 10 from J, leaving 9 bases between them. Germline V gene lookup returns CDR1 MDHEN and CDR2 SYDVKM. DNA for the CDR3: TGTGCCAGCAGTGGGATAAGGGAGCAGTTCTTC. Translating gives CASSGIREQFF.

This sequence joins TRBV7-2 and TRBJ2-3; 7 bases match TRBD2. The CDR3 totals 15 residues. Germline loops: CDR1 SGHTA, CDR2 FQGNSA. V lost 5 bases and J lost 5; bases outside the gene matches: 10. The CDR3: CASSPGYRGVDTQYF. CDR3 in DNA: TGTGCCAGCAGCCCTGGGTATCGGGGGGTAGATACGCAGTATTTT.

Only a few counts were recorded for this clonotype. The rearrangement links TRBV5-1 to TRBJ1-1; maybe TRBD1 (5 bases). In germline, CDR1 is SGHRS, CDR2 YFSETQ. V dropped 0 bases and J dropped 3 bases, with 15 bases sitting between them. This CDR3 comprises 16 residues. The CDR3 region is CASSLDVWGIDTEAFF. The CDR3 coding sequence is TGCGCCAGCAGCTTGGATGTTTGGGGGATTGACACTGAAGCTTTCTTT.

This clonotype was recorded a few times. The CDR3 DNA is TGTGCCAGCTCGGGGGAAACCGGGAGAAATTACGAGCAGTACTTC. This gives the protein CASSGETGRNYEQYF. The genes are TRBV18 and TRBJ2-7, with a possible D match to TRBD2 (6 bases). Per germline, CDR1 KGHSH and CDR2 LQKENI. The CDR3 length is 15 residues. V lost 6 bases, J lost 4 bases, and 19 bases lay in between.

This clonotype was recorded a few times. The V gene is TRBV7-2, the J gene TRBJ2-2, with no clear D. The CDR3 is made up of 14 amino acids. V lost 2 bases to trimming and J lost 2 bases, with 6 bases between them. Germline CDR1 reads SGHTA; CDR2 reads FQGNSA. CDR3: CASSLPPNTGELFF. The CDR3 DNA reads TGTGCCAGCAGCTTACCTCCCAACACCGGGGAGCTGTTTTTT.

As concerns this clonotype: Given a much more abundant clone one base away, this may be a read error. The V gene is TRBV6-5, the J gene TRBJ2-2; D unclear. V was clipped by 6 bases and J by 3 bases, with 5 bases between them. Germline V gives CDR1 MNHEY, CDR2 SVGAGI. The CDR3 extends over 12 amino acids. Here the CDR3 reads CASRGYTGELFF. CDR3 DNA sequence: TGTGCCAGCAGGGGGTACACCGGGGAGCTGTTTTTT.

The J gene is TRBJ1-4, the V gene TRBV20-1; D gene uncertain. Trimming removed 1 base from V and 8 bases from J, with 11 bases in between. The germline V gene has CDR1 DFQATT and CDR2 SNEGSKA (reference sequence). The CDR3 length is 13 residues. The CDR3 nucleotides are TGCAGTGCTAGAGTCGGGGTTGAGGAAAAACTGTTTTTT. Translating gives CSARVGVEEKLFF.

In its sample, this clonotype was seen a few times. This chain uses TRBV7-9 with TRBJ2-7; D is ambiguous. Trimming left V 2 bases short and J 7 bases short, with 6 bases between. Germline loops: CDR1 SEHNR, CDR2 FQNEAQ (reference sequence). The CDR3 has 11 amino acids. The CDR3: CASSLSFEQYF. Written as DNA, the CDR3 is TGTGCCAGCAGCTTATCGTTTGAGCAGTACTTC.

The chain carries TRBV3-1 and TRBJ2-7, with a weak D call TRBD1 (6 bases). V was clipped by 2 bases and J by 5 bases, with 13 bases between them. The CDR3 sequence is 14 residues long. Germline loops: CDR1 LGHDT, CDR2 YNNKEL (reference sequence). CDR3 sequence (DNA): TGTGCCAGCAGCCAAAATACAGGGTACCACGAGCAGTACTTC. Translated: CASSQNTGYHEQYF.

This clonotype turned up a few times. The V gene is TRBV6-5, the J gene TRBJ2-3; D is perhaps TRBD1 (5 bases). V lost 2 bases to trimming and J lost 1 base, with 10 bases between them. Germline assignment: CDR1 MNHEY and CDR2 SVGAGI. CDR3 length: 15 residues. CDR3: CASSYPREGTDTQYF. The CDR3, as DNA: TGTGCCAGCAGTTACCCCAGGGAAGGCACAGATACGCAGTATTTT.

This clonotype was counted a few times. The rearrangement links TRBV6-1 to TRBJ1-2; TRBD1 aligns across 12 bases. The germline V gene has CDR1 MNHNS and CDR2 SASEGT. Trimming removed 10 bases from V and 4 bases from J; junction bases left unmatched: 7. The CDR3 contains 14 residues. The DNA for the CDR3 is TGTGCCACTATCGTGGGACAGGGGGCCTATGGCTACACCTTC. Translated: CATIVGQGAYGYTF.

This chain connects TRBV9 to TRBJ2-3; D is undetermined. Between the trimmed V and J ends, which lost 1 base and 2 bases, there was a span of 5 bases. The germline V gene has CDR1 SGDLS and CDR2 YYNGEE. CDR3 size: 13 residues. In nucleotides, the CDR3 is TGTGCCAGCAGCGTACTTCCCACAGATACGCAGTATTTT. It translates to CASSVLPTDTQYF.

This clonotype has more than one count but fewer than ten. The chain joins TRBV3-1 to TRBJ2-7; 7 bases fit TRBD1. V lost 3 bases and J lost 3; bases outside the gene matches: 8. The CDR3 is 15 amino acids. The germline CDR1 and CDR2 sequences are LGHDT and YNNKEL (reference sequence). This CDR3 reads CASSHRRDRGYEQYF. CDR3 bases: TGTGCCAGCAGCCATCGCCGGGACAGAGGCTACGAGCAGTACTTC.

Many counts were recorded for this clonotype. The chain carries TRBV6-2 or TRBV6-3 and TRBJ1-1, with no clear D. The V end lost 6 bases, the J end lost 0 bases, and 5 bases lay between the germline ends. This CDR3 comprises 12 residues. In germline, CDR1 is MNHEY, CDR2 SVGEGT. The CDR3: CASRAMNTEAFF. CDR3 bases: TGTGCCAGCAGGGCCATGAACACTGAAGCTTTCTTT.

The rearrangement links TRBV11-3 to TRBJ2-7; no definite D call. The CDR3 length is 13 residues. Germline-derived CDR1 and CDR2 are SGHNT and YENEEA. V was pared by 5 bases and J by 2 bases, with 10 bases between. CDR3 DNA: TGTGCCAGCAGCCCGATCCGGGCCTACGAGCAGTACGTC. This sequence encodes CASSPIRAYEQYV.

This clonotype was picked up a small number of times. The V gene is TRBV4-1, the J gene TRBJ1-4; tentatively, D is TRBD1 (6 bases). The CDR3 contains 17 residues. Trimming removed 1 base from V and 0 bases from J, with 12 bases in between. Germline V gene data show CDR1 as MGHRA and CDR2 as YSYEKL. For the CDR3, the DNA is TGCGCCAGCAGCCAAGGTTGGACAGACGCAACTAATGAAAAACTGTTTTTT. It specifies CASSQGWTDATNEKLFF.

Only a few counts were recorded for this clonotype. This rearrangement joins TRBV20-1 to TRBJ2-5; D may be TRBD1 (5 bases). The CDR3 runs to 14 residues. Germline V gene data show CDR1 as DFQATT and CDR2 as SNEGSKA (reference sequence). Deletions cut 7 bases from V and 1 base from J, with 16 bases between. Here the CDR3 DNA reads TGCAGTGTCCGAAAGCAGGGAACCCAAGAGACCCAGTACTTC. Translation: CSVRKQGTQETQYF.

The chain has TRBV27 and TRBJ2-5; TRBD1 or TRBD2 may be the D gene (5 bases each). V was cut by 7 bases and J by 7 bases, with 19 bases left in between. Germline V CDR1 and CDR2: MNHEY, SMNVEV (reference sequence). This CDR3 has 14 residues. CDR3 sequence: CASTPLGDPGTQYF. CDR3 DNA: TGTGCCAGCACCCCCTTAGGGGACCCGGGGACCCAGTACTTC.

The chain uses TRBV12-3 or TRBV12-4 and TRBJ2-2, with D maybe TRBD2 (7 bases). The CDR3 length is 17 residues. V was clipped by 5 bases and J by 3 bases, with 19 bases between them. CDR3 sequence reads: CASSILEGRGHTGELFF. CDR3 nucleotides: TGTGCCAGCAGTATCCTCGAGGGGCGGGGGCACACCGGGGAGCTGTTTTTT.

This chain joins TRBV6-5 and TRBJ1-4, with a weak D call TRBD1 (5 bases). The V and J ends lost 8 bases and 4 bases respectively, with 11 bases between them. CDR3 length: 13 residues. The germline gives CDR1 MNHEY, CDR2 SVGAGI. The CDR3 DNA reads TGTGCCAGCGGCCGGGGGTTTAATGAAAAACTGTTTTTT. Protein: CASGRGFNEKLFF.

The chain uses TRBV7-9 and TRBJ1-5; D is ambiguous. The CDR3 is made up of 13 amino acids. Germline V lookup: CDR1 SEHNR, CDR2 FQNEAQ (reference sequence). V dropped 7 bases and J dropped 3 bases, with 10 bases sitting between them. The CDR3 reads CASTMGNNQPQHF. As DNA, the CDR3 is TGTGCCAGCACCATGGGCAACAATCAGCCCCAGCATTTT.

This clonotype has a handful of counts. The chain has TRBV2 and TRBJ2-3; D remains unclear. This CDR3 has 11 amino acids. Germline lookup yields CDR1 SNHLY and CDR2 FYNNEI. V shed 6 bases and J shed 4 bases, with 5 bases lying between them. CDR3 sequence: CASRTADTQYF. CDR3 DNA sequence: TGTGCCAGCAGGACTGCAGATACGCAGTATTTT.

In this sample, this clonotype turned up a few times. This rearrangement joins TRBV4-3 to TRBJ2-3, with 10 bases matching TRBD2. Germline values: CDR1 LGHNA, CDR2 YSLEER. CDR3 length: 16 amino acids. After removal of 1 base from V and 5 bases from J, the junction contained 6 bases not matched to a gene. CDR3 region: CASSQVSSGGKDTQYF. The CDR3 region has the DNA TGCGCCAGCAGCCAAGTGTCTAGCGGGGGAAAAGATACGCAGTATTTT.